The T cell receptor beta chain described here comes from a study of cytotoxic CD8 clonotypes in ibrutinib-treated CLL. For the study at large: In all, 10 to 11 patients were relapsed/refractory, approximately 15 were treatment-naive and roughly 18 were IGHV unmutated.

With cryopreserved PBMCs as the source, 1.5 to 2.5 micrograms of genomic DNA went to TCR beta libraries. The germline V gene encodes CDR1 MNHNY and CDR2 SVGAGI (reference sequence). This CDR3 has 12 residues. Trimming shortened V by 6 bases and J by 4 bases, and 9 bases separated the two germline ends. Clones were read by immunoSEQ multiplex PCR, and TCRdb kept only the in-frame ones, dropping some. This sample has about 200,000 clones, with approximately 68% found just once. This receptor was identified in a human donor with chronic lymphocytic leukemia. V usage is TRBV6-6 and J usage is TRBJ1-2; D ambiguous. This specimen was PBMCs, taken after 24 months of ibrutinib treatment. The CDR3 nucleotides read TGTGCCAGCAGACTCGGAGTCTATGGCTACACCTTC. This sequence encodes CASRLGVYGYTF.